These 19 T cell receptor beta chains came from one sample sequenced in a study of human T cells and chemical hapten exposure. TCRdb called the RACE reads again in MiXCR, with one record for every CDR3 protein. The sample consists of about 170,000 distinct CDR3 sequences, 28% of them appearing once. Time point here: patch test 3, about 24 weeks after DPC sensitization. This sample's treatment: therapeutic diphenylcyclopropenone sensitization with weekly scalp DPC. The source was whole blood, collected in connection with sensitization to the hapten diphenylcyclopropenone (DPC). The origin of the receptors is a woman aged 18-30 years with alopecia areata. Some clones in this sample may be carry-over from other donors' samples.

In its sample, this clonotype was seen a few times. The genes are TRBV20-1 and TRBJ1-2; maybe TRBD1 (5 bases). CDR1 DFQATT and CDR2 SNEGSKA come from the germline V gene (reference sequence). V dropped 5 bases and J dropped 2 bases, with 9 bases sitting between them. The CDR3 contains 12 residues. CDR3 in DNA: TGCAGTGCTGAGACAGAGAACTATGGCTACACCTTC. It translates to CSAETENYGYTF.

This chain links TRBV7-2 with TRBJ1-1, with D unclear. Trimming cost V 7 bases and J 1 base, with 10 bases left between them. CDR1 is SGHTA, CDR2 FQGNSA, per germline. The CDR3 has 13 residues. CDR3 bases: TGTGCCAGCACCGCGACACCGAACACTGAAGCTTTCTTT. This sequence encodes CASTATPNTEAFF.

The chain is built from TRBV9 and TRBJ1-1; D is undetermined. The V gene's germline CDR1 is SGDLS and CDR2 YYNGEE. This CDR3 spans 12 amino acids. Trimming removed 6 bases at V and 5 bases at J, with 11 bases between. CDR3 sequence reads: CASKPPRTEAFF. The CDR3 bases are TGTGCCAGCAAGCCCCCGCGGACTGAAGCTTTCTTT.

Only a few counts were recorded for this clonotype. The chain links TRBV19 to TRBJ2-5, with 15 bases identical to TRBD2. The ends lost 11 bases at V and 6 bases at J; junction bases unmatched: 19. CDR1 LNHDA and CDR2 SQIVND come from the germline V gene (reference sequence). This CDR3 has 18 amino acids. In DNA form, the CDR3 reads TGTGCCTCTTCAACCCGTGGACTAGCGGGGGGGCCATGGAAGACCCAGTACTTC. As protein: CASSTRGLAGGPWKTQYF.

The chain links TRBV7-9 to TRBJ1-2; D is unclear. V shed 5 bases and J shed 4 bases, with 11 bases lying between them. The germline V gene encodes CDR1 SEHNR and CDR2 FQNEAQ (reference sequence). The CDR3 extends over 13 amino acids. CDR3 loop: CASSRGPAYGYTF. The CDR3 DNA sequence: TGTGCCAGCAGCCGAGGGCCTGCCTATGGCTACACCTTC.

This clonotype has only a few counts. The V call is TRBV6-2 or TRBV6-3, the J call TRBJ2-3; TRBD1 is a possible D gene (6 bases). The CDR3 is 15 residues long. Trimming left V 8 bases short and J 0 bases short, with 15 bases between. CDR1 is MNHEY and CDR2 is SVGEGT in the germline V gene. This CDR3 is CASAPRTASTDTQYF. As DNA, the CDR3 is TGTGCCAGCGCCCCCCGGACAGCAAGCACAGATACGCAGTATTTT.

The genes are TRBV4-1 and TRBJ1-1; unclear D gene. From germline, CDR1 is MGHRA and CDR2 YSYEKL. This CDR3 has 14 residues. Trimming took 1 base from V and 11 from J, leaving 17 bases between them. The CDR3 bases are TGCGCCAGCAGCCAAGGGACCGTCCGCCTGGACGCTTTCTTT. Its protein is CASSQGTVRLDAFF.

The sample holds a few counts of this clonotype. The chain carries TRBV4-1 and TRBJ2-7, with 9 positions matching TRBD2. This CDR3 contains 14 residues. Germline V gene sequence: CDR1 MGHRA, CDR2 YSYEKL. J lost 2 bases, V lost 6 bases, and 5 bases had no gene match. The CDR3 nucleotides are TGCGCCAGCAGGCGACTAGCGGAAACCTACGAGCAGTACTTC. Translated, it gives CASRRLAETYEQYF.

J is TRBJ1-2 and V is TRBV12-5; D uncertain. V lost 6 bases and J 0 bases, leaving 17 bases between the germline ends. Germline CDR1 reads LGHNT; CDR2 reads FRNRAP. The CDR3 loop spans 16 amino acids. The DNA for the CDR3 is TGTGCTAGTGGATCCCCCGACGACAAGACTAACTATGGCTACACCTTC. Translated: CASGSPDDKTNYGYTF.

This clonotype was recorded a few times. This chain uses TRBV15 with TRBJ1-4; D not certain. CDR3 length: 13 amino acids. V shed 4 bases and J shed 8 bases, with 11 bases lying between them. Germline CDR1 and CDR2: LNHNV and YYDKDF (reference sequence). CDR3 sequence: CATSNSLAEKLFF. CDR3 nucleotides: TGTGCCACCAGCAACTCCTTGGCGGAAAAACTGTTTTTT.

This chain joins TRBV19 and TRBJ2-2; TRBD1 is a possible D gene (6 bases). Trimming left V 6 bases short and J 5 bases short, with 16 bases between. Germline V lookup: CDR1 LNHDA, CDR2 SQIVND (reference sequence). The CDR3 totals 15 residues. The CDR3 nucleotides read TGTGCCAGTAGGCCCCCCAACAGGGAAACCGGGGAGCTGTTTTTT. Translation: CASRPPNRETGELFF. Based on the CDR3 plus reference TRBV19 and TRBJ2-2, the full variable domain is DGGITQSPKYLFRKEGQNVTLSCEQNLNHDAMYWYRQDPGQGLRLIYYSQIVNDFQKGDIAEGYSVSREKKESFPLTVTSAQKNPTAFYLCASRPPNRETGELFFGEGSRLTVL.

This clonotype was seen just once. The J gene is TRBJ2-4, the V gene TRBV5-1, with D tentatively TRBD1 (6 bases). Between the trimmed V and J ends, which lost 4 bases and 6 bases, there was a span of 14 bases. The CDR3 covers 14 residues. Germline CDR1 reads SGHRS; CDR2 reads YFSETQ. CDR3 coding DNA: TGCGCCAGCAGCCAGGACAGCCGGGGAAACATTCAGTACTTC. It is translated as CASSQDSRGNIQYF.

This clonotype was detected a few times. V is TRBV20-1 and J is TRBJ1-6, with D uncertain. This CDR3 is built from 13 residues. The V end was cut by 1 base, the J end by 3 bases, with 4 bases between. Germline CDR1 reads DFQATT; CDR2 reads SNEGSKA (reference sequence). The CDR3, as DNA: TGCAGTGCTAGAGGATTCTATAATTCACCCCTCCACTTT. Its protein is CSARGFYNSPLHF.

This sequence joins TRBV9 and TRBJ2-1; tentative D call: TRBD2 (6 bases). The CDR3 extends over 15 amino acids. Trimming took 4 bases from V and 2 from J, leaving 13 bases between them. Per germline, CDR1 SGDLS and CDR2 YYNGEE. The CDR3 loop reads CASSPGLSTYNEQFF. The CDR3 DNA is TGTGCCAGCAGCCCGGGACTCTCTACCTACAATGAGCAGTTCTTC.

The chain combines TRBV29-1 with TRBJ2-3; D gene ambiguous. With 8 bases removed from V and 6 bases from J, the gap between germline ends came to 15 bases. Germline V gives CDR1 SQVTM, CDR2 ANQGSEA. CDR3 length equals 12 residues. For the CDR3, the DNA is TGCAGCCTGACGGATGAATGGGATACGCAGTATTTT. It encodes CSLTDEWDTQYF.

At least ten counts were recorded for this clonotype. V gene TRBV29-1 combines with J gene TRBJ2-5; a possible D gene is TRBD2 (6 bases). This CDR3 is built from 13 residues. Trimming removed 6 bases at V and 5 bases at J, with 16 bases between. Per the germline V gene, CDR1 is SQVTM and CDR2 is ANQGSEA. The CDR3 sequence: CSVGGGLGETQYF. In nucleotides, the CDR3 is TGCAGCGTGGGAGGCGGACTCGGGGAGACCCAGTACTTC.

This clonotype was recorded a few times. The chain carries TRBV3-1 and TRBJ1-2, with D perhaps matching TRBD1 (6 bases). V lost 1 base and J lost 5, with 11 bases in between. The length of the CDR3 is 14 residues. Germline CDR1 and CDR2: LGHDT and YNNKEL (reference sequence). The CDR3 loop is CASSQGQGLYGYTF. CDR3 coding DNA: TGTGCCAGCAGCCAAGGGCAGGGGCTGTATGGCTACACCTTC.

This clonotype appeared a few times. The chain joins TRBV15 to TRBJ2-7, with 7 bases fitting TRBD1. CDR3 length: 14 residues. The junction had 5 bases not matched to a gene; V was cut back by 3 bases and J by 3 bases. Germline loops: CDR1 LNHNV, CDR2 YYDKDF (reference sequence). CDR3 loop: CATSSTDRYYEQYF. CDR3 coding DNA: TGTGCCACCAGCAGCACGGACAGGTACTACGAGCAGTACTTC.

Here the CDR3 DNA reads TGTGCCAGCAGTTTAAGGCTAGCGGGAGCAGGTGCAGCGGTTGAGCAGTTCTTC. Residues: CASSLRLAGAGAAVEQFF. This chain joins TRBV27 and TRBJ2-1; TRBD2 matches at 10 bases. With V trimmed by 2 bases and J by 9 bases, 16 bases remained unmatched. The V gene's germline CDR1 is MNHEY and CDR2 SMNVEV (reference sequence). The CDR3 spans 18 residues.